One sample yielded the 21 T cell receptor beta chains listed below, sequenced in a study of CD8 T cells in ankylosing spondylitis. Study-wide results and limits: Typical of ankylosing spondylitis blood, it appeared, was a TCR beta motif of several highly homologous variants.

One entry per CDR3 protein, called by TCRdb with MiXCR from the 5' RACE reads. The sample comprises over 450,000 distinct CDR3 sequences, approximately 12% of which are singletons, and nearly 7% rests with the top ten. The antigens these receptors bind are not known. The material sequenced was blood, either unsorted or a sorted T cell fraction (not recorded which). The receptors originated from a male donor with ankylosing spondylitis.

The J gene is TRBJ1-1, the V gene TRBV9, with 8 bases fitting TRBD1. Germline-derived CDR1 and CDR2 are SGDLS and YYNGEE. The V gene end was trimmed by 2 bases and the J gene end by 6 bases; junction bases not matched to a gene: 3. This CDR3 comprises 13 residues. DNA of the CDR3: TGTGCCAGCAGCGTTACAGGGGGATCTGAAGCTTTCTTT. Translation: CASSVTGGSEAFF.

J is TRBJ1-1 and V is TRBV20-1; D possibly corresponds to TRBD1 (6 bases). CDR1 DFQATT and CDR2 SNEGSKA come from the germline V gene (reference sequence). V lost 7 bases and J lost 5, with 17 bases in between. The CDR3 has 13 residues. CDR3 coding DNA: TGCAGTGTTCTAAGGGCGGGGGCAACTGAAGCTTTCTTT. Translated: CSVLRAGATEAFF.

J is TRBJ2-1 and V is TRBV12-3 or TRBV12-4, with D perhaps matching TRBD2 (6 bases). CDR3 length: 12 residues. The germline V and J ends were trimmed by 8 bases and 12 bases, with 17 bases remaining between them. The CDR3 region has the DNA TGTGCCAGCCTCGGATGGTCCGGGGGGCAGTTCTTC. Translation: CASLGWSGGQFF.

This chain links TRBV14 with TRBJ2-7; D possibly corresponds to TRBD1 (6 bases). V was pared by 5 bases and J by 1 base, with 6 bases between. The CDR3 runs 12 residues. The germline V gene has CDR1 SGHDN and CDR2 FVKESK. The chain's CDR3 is CASSGQSYEQYV. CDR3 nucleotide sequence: TGTGCCAGCAGCGGACAGTCCTACGAGCAGTACGTC.

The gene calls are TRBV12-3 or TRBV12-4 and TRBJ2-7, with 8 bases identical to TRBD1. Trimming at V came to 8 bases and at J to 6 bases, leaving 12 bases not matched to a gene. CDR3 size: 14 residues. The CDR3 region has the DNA TGTGCCAGCCATCTACGGCAGGGGGCTGGCGAGCAGTACGTC. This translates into CASHLRQGAGEQYV.

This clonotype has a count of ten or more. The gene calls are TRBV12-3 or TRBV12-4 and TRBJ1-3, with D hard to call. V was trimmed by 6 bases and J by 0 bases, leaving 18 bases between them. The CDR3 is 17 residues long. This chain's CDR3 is CASSGVASQFSGNTIYF. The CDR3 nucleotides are TGTGCCAGCAGCGGAGTGGCCTCGCAATTCTCTGGAAACACCATATATTTT.

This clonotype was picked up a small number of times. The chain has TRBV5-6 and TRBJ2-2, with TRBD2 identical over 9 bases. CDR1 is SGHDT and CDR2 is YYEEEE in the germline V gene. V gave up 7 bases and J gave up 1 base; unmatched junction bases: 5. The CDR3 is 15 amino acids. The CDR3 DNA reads TGTGCCAGCCGGACGACTAGCGGGAACACCGGGGAGCTGTTTTTT. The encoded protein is CASRTTSGNTGELFF.

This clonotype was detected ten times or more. CDR3 sequence (DNA): TGCGCCAGCAGCGAGTGGACAGGTGGGAATGAGCAGTTCTTC. It codes for CASSEWTGGNEQFF. The genes are TRBV5-1 and TRBJ2-1; TRBD1 aligns across 7 bases. V lost 4 bases to trimming and J lost 7 bases; unmatched junction nucleotides: 8. The CDR3 length is 14 residues. The germline V gene encodes CDR1 SGHRS and CDR2 YFSETQ.

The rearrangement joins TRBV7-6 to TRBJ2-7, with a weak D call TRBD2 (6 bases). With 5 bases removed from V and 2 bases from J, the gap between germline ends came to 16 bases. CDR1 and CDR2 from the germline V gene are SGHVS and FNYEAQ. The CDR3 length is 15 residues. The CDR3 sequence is CASSLPGLTPYEQYF. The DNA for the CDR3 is TGTGCCAGCAGCCTTCCGGGACTCACTCCCTACGAGCAGTACTTC.

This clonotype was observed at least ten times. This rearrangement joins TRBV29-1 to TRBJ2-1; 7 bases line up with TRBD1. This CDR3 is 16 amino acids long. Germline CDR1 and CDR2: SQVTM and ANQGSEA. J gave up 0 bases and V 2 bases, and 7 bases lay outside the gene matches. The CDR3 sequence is CSVEIWRTGSYNEQFF. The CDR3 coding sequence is TGCAGCGTTGAAATATGGCGGACAGGCTCCTACAATGAGCAGTTCTTC.

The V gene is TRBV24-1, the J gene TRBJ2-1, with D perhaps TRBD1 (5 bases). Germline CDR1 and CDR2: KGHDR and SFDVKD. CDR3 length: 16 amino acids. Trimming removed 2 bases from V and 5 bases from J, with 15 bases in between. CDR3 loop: CATSDSGANPNNEQFF. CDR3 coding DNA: TGTGCCACCAGTGATTCTGGGGCAAACCCCAACAATGAGCAGTTCTTC.

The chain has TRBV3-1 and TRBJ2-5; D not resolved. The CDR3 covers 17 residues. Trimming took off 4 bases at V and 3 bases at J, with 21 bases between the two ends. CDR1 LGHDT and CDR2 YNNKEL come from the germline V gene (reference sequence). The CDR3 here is CASSLMGNEGPKETQYF. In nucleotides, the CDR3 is TGTGCCAGCAGCCTGATGGGAAATGAAGGCCCTAAAGAGACCCAGTACTTC.

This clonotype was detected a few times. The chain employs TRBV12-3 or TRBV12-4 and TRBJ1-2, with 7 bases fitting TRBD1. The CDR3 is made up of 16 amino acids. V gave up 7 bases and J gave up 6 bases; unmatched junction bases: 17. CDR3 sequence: CASNPGGRLMGNGYTF. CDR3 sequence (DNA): TGTGCCAGCAACCCAGGGGGTAGGCTCATGGGAAATGGCTACACCTTC.

DNA of the CDR3: TGCGCCAGCAGTTTCCGGGCCAGCTCTGGGGCCAACGTCCTGACTTTC. The encoded protein is CASSFRASSGANVLTF. The chain employs TRBV5-1 and TRBJ2-6, with D unclear. The CDR3 sequence is 16 residues long. The V gene's germline CDR1 is SGHRS and CDR2 YFSETQ. Trimming took 5 bases from V and 0 from J, leaving 12 bases between them.

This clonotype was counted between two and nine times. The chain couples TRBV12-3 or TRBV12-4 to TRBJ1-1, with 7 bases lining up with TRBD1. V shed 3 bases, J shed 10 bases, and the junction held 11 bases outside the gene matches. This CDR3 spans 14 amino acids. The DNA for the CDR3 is TGTGCCAGCAGTTTGCATCGCGACAGGGAGGTAGCTTTCTTT. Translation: CASSLHRDREVAFF.

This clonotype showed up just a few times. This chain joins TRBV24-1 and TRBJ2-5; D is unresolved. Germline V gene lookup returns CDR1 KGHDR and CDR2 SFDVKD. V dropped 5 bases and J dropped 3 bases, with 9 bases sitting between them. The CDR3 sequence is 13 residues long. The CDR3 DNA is TGTGCCACCAGTGTCGAGGCCAAAGAGACCCAGTACTTC. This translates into CATSVEAKETQYF.

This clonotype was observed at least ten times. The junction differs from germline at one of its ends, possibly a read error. The CDR3 reads CASSQRETQYF. CDR3 sequence (DNA): TGCGCCAGCAGCCAGAGGGAGACCCAGTACTTC. The chain combines TRBV3-1 with TRBJ2-5; D ambiguous. Germline CDR1 and CDR2: LGHDT and YNNKEL (reference sequence). This CDR3 has 11 residues.

CDR3 DNA sequence: TGTGCCAGCAGCCAAGATCGCGGAGCGGGGGTTGTCACCGGGGAGCTGTTTTTT. Translation: CASSQDRGAGVVTGELFF. The chain links TRBV14 to TRBJ2-2; 8 bases fit TRBD2. Germline CDR1 and CDR2: SGHDN and FVKESK. The CDR3 length is 18 residues. Trimming at V came to 0 bases and at J to 4 bases, leaving 10 bases not matched to a gene. Full variable domain (remainder filled in from reference TRBV14 and TRBJ2-2): EAGVTQFPSHSVIEKGQTVTLRCDPISGHDNLYWYRRVMGKEIKFLLHFVKESKQDESGMPNNRFLAERTGGTYSTLKVQPAELEDSGVYFCASSQDRGAGVVTGELFFGEGSRLTVL.

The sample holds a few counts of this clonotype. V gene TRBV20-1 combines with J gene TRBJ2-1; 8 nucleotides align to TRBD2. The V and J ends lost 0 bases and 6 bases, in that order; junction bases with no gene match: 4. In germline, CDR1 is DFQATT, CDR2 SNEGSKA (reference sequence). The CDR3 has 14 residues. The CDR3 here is CSARDGSGSNEQFF. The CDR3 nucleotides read TGCAGTGCTAGAGATGGAAGCGGGAGCAATGAGCAGTTCTTC.

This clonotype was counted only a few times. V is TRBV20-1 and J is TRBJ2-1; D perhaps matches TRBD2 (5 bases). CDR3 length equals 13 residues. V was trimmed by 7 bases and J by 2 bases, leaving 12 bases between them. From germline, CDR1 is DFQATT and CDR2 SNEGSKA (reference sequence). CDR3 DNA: TGCAGTGGCCCGGCGGGCGCCTACAATGAGCAGTTCTTC. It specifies CSGPAGAYNEQFF.

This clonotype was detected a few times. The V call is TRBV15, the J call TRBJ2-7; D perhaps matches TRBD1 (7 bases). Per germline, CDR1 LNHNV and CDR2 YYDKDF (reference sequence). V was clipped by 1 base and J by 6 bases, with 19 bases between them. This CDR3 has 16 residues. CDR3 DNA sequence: TGTGCCACCAGCAGAGCTCCGCAGGGGGGACTCTCCGAGCAGTACTTC. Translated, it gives CATSRAPQGGLSEQYF.